Presented here are 21 T cell receptor beta chains from one specimen sequenced in a study of cytomegalovirus exposure and HLA in healthy donors. In the PCR, 60 Vbeta and 13 Jbeta primers were used. Profiled with immunoSEQ multiplex PCR; TCRdb holds only in-frame clones, not every one. The table has more than 150,000 clones, roughly 90% seen once. Sequenced sample: PBMCs. The receptors shown here come from a girl under three years old in good health and CMV-seronegative.

A word on this clone: Other DNA sequences within the sample encode an identical CDR3. This chain links TRBV30 with TRBJ2-3; D remains unclear. The CDR3 consists of 14 residues. Trimming shortened V by 0 bases and J by 0 bases, and 7 bases separated the two germline ends. Germline CDR1 GTSNPN, CDR2 SVGIG (reference sequence). CDR3 in amino acids: CAWSVLGSTDTQYF. The CDR3 DNA is TGTGCCTGGAGTGTCCTAGGTAGCACAGATACGCAGTATTTT. The entire variable domain, with the rest obtained from reference TRBV30 and TRBJ2-3, is as follows: SQTIHQWPATLVQPVGSPLSLECTVEGTSNPNLYWYRQAAGRGLQLLFYSVGIGQISSEVPQNLSASRPQDRQFILSSKKLLLSDSGFYLCAWSVLGSTDTQYFGPGTRLTVL.

The chain recombines TRBV29-1 with TRBJ2-3, with 11 bases lining up with TRBD1. V lost 1 base, J lost 6 bases, and 15 bases stayed unmatched. This CDR3 is built from 18 residues. The germline CDR1 and CDR2 sequences are SQVTM and ANQGSEA. The CDR3 sequence: CSVEVLRTGGIHVDTQYF. As DNA, the CDR3 is TGCAGCGTTGAAGTTTTGAGGACAGGGGGCATACATGTGGATACGCAGTATTTT.

The rearrangement uses TRBV5-1 and TRBJ1-2; TRBD1 aligns across 8 bases. The CDR3 is 19 residues long. The V and J ends lost 4 bases and 5 bases, in that order; junction bases with no gene match: 22. CDR1 and CDR2 (germline): SGHRS, YFSETQ. The CDR3, as DNA: TGCGCCAGCAGCCCGGGGACAGGAACTGCGAGGGGCAATCAATATGGCTACACCTTC. Its translation is CASSPGTGTARGNQYGYTF. Supplemented by reference TRBV5-1 and TRBJ1-2, the full variable domain reads KAGVTQTPRYLIKTRGQQVTLSCSPISGHRSVSWYQQTPGQGLQFLFEYFSETQRNKGNFPGRFSGRQFSNSRSEMNVSTLELGDSALYLCASSPGTGTARGNQYGYTFGSGTRLTVV.

The chain couples TRBV6-5 to TRBJ1-5; possibly TRBD1 for D (5 bases). Germline loops: CDR1 MNHEY, CDR2 SVGAGI. Trimming cost V 3 bases and J 6 bases, with 12 bases left between them. The CDR3 has 14 residues. CDR3: CASSYSDGGQPQHF. The CDR3 DNA is TGTGCCAGCAGTTATTCCGACGGGGGTCAGCCCCAGCATTTT.

The rearrangement joins TRBV6-1 to TRBJ1-4, with no clear D. The V gene's germline CDR1 is MNHNS and CDR2 SASEGT. The CDR3 loop spans 15 amino acids. V lost 4 bases and J lost 0, with 9 bases in between. The CDR3 loop reads CASSGASATNEKLFF. In DNA, the CDR3 is TGTGCCAGCAGTGGGGCGTCGGCAACTAATGAAAAACTGTTTTTT.

The chain links TRBV6-5 to TRBJ2-7; TRBD2 matches at 12 bases. V dropped 8 bases and J dropped 2; count of bases not matched to a gene: 4. This CDR3 has 14 amino acids. Germline V CDR1 and CDR2: MNHEY, SVGAGI. Here the CDR3 reads CASETSGSPYEQYF. In DNA, the CDR3 is TGTGCCAGCGAGACTAGCGGGAGTCCCTACGAGCAGTACTTC.

This sequence joins TRBV7-9 and TRBJ2-5; 7 bases map to TRBD2. Germline V lookup: CDR1 SEHNR, CDR2 FQNEAQ (reference sequence). Unmatched junction bases numbered 10, after V lost 1 base and J lost 2 bases. This CDR3 spans 17 amino acids. The CDR3 region has the DNA TGTGCCAGCAGCTTAGAAGGGCTAGCGGTGCTACAAGAGACCCAGTACTTC. Protein: CASSLEGLAVLQETQYF.

This clone was picked up a small number of times. The CDR3 is CASSYARGDGYTF. In DNA form, the CDR3 reads TGTGCCAGCAGTTACGCCAGGGGAGACGGCTACACCTTC. The V gene is TRBV6-6, the J gene TRBJ1-2; perhaps TRBD1 as D (6 bases). The CDR3 has 13 amino acids. Per the germline V gene, CDR1 is MNHNY and CDR2 is SVGAGI (reference sequence). V was shortened by 2 bases and J by 8 bases, with 12 bases between the two germline ends.

V usage is TRBV2 and J usage is TRBJ1-2; D uncertain. The CDR3 runs 12 residues. The germline V and J ends were trimmed by 2 bases and 4 bases, with 5 bases remaining between them. Per the germline V gene, CDR1 is SNHLY and CDR2 is FYNNEI. CDR3 protein: CASSEQSYGYTF. The CDR3 DNA is TGTGCCAGCAGTGAACAGTCCTATGGCTACACCTTC.

This clone is a singleton in its sample. The chain combines TRBV10-3 with TRBJ1-2; perhaps TRBD1 as D (5 bases). V lost 2 bases to trimming and J lost 4 bases, with 11 bases between them. The CDR3 is 14 residues long. Germline V gene data show CDR1 as ENHRY and CDR2 as SYGVKD. The CDR3 loop is CAISEGQGLYGYTF. The CDR3 region has the DNA TGTGCCATCAGTGAGGGTCAGGGACTCTATGGCTACACCTTC.

This chain links TRBV7-3 with TRBJ2-3; 10 nucleotides align to TRBD2. V shed 5 bases, J shed 4 bases, and the junction held 6 bases outside the gene matches. CDR1 and CDR2 from the germline V gene are SGHTA and FQGTGA. This CDR3 spans 15 amino acids. The CDR3 is CASSLTGTSADTQYF. The CDR3 nucleotides are TGTGCCAGCAGCCTCACCGGGACTAGCGCAGATACGCAGTATTTT.

In this sample, this clone turned up once. V usage is TRBV30 and J usage is TRBJ1-2; 7 nucleotides align to TRBD1. The V gene's germline CDR1 is GTSNPN and CDR2 SVGIG (reference sequence). The CDR3 runs to 17 residues. V shed 4 bases and J 0 bases; nucleotides not matched to a gene: 14. The CDR3 spells CAWIHRDRPRTNYGYTF. The CDR3 coding sequence is TGTGCCTGGATCCACCGGGACAGACCACGAACTAACTATGGCTACACCTTC.

The chain joins TRBV6-1 to TRBJ2-7; TRBD1 matches 7 bases. V lost 3 bases to trimming and J lost 6 bases; unmatched junction nucleotides: 5. The V gene's germline CDR1 is MNHNS and CDR2 SASEGT. The length of the CDR3 is 13 residues. CDR3 bases: TGTGCCAGCAGTGACTACAGGGGAAGCGAGCAGTACTTC. Encoded protein: CASSDYRGSEQYF.

This sequence joins TRBV9 and TRBJ2-5, with 8 bases fitting TRBD1. Germline lookup yields CDR1 SGDLS and CDR2 YYNGEE. V shed 3 bases, J shed 3 bases, and the junction held 1 base outside the gene matches. This CDR3 is built from 13 residues. The CDR3 DNA reads TGTGCCAGCAGCGCGACAGGGGAAGAGACCCAGTACTTC. Translation gives CASSATGEETQYF.

In this sample, this clone turned up a few times. The rearrangement joins TRBV4-1 to TRBJ2-1; 14 nucleotides match TRBD2. Germline V CDR1 and CDR2: MGHRA, YSYEKL. V lost 3 bases to trimming and J lost 10 bases; unmatched junction nucleotides: 23. The CDR3 covers 21 residues. The DNA of the CDR3 is TGCGCCAGCAGCCATCCCCCGACCGCGACTAGCGGGGGGGCTGGTCCTGGAGAGCAGTTCTTC. Translation gives CASSHPPTATSGGAGPGEQFF.

This clone has just one count. The chain recombines TRBV30 with TRBJ2-2; no firm D call. Trimming removed 2 bases from V and 5 bases from J, with 12 bases in between. The CDR3 sequence is 14 residues long. CDR1 is GTSNPN, CDR2 SVGIG, per germline (reference sequence). CDR3: CAWSLYTETGELFF. The CDR3 DNA reads TGTGCCTGGAGTCTCTACACAGAAACCGGGGAGCTGTTTTTT.

This clone was found once. CDR3 sequence (DNA): TGTGCCAGCAGCCTGAGACTAGCGGGTGGCACAGATACGCAGTATTTT. Translation gives CASSLRLAGGTDTQYF. The chain has TRBV5-4 and TRBJ2-3; TRBD2 agrees at 10 bases. The V and J ends lost 4 bases and 1 base, in that order; junction bases with no gene match: 6. The CDR3 length is 16 residues. The V gene's germline CDR1 is SGHNT and CDR2 YYREEE (reference sequence).

This clone was observed once. The chain links TRBV18 to TRBJ2-7, with 8 bases identical to TRBD2. Germline-derived CDR1 and CDR2 are KGHSH and LQKENI. The CDR3 consists of 15 residues. Unmatched junction bases numbered 10, after V lost 6 bases and J lost 3 bases. The CDR3 protein is CASSAGGQVGYEQYF. CDR3 DNA sequence: TGTGCCAGCTCCGCGGGGGGACAAGTAGGCTACGAGCAGTACTTC.

This clone was recorded a few times. The chain carries TRBV7-3 and TRBJ2-1; 7 nucleotides align to TRBD2. The V segment lost 1 base and the J segment 7 bases; nucleotides outside the gene matches: 7. This CDR3 contains 15 residues. The germline V gene has CDR1 SGHTA and CDR2 FQGTGA. The CDR3, as DNA: TGTGCCAGCAGCTTAATGGCGGGAGCTCGGAATGAGCAGTTCTTC. Its protein is CASSLMAGARNEQFF.

This chain joins TRBV2 and TRBJ2-7; D remains unclear. This CDR3 region has 13 residues. V lost 1 base, J lost 7 bases, and 11 bases lay in between. CDR1 and CDR2 from the germline V gene are SNHLY and FYNNEI. The CDR3 nucleotides are TGTGCCAGCAGTGAAGAGATTCGTCGGGAGCAGTACTTC. It is translated as CASSEEIRREQYF.

The chain combines TRBV12-5 with TRBJ1-1, with TRBD1 as a possible D gene (5 bases). V was trimmed by 1 base and J by 4 bases, leaving 31 bases between them. The CDR3 extends over 21 amino acids. From germline, CDR1 is LGHNT and CDR2 FRNRAP. CDR3 loop: CASGLDNPTPGTHHRGTEAFF. The CDR3 nucleotides read TGTGCTAGTGGTTTGGACAATCCAACCCCCGGGACTCATCACCGGGGCACTGAAGCTTTCTTT.